These 12 T cell receptor beta chains came from one sample sequenced in a study of tumor-infiltrating lymphocytes in localized non-small cell lung cancer. Profiling relied on immunoSEQ multiplex PCR, and the TCRdb table lists in-frame clones only, not all of them. The sample gives 9,500 to 15,000 clones, about nine tenths of which show up once; 8% to 10% is in the top ten. The sample was lung tumor tissue. These receptors were obtained from a human donor with non-small cell lung cancer.

The chain is built from TRBV5-1 and TRBJ2-2; D unresolved. Trimming took off 3 bases at V and 6 bases at J, with 21 bases between the two ends. This CDR3 comprises 17 residues. Germline V gene data show CDR1 as SGHRS and CDR2 as YFSETQ. CDR3: CASSWRDGPTGAGELFF. The CDR3, as DNA: TGCGCCAGCAGCTGGCGTGATGGACCTACTGGAGCCGGGGAGCTGTTTTTT.

This clone was picked up one time. The J gene is TRBJ2-2, the V gene TRBV5-1, with D perhaps given as TRBD1 or TRBD2 (6 bases each). From germline, CDR1 is SGHRS and CDR2 YFSETQ. V dropped 4 bases and J dropped 6 bases, with 13 bases sitting between them. This CDR3 has 14 residues. The CDR3 is CASSPGEVPGELFF. DNA of the CDR3: TGCGCCAGCAGCCCAGGGGAGGTACCCGGGGAGCTGTTTTTT.

This chain uses TRBV1 with TRBJ2-3; the table calls TRBD2, which could not be checked here. TRBV1 is an annotated pseudogene. The CDR3 runs to 14 residues. CDR3 sequence (DNA): TGCACCAGTTGTAGCGGGACTCGCACAGATACGCAGTATTTT. This gives the protein CTSCSGTRTDTQYF.

The chain uses TRBV9 and TRBJ2-7, with 12 bases fitting TRBD2. Germline CDR1 and CDR2: SGDLS and YYNGEE. J lost 5 bases, V lost 2 bases, and 2 bases had no gene match. CDR3 length: 14 residues. CDR3 residues: CASSVRLAGDEQYF. The CDR3 bases are TGTGCCAGCAGCGTGAGACTAGCGGGAGACGAGCAGTACTTC.

The chain uses TRBV9 and TRBJ1-4; the match to TRBD1 covers 10 bases. V shed 4 bases and J 7 bases; nucleotides not matched to a gene: 10. Germline V gene lookup returns CDR1 SGDLS and CDR2 YYNGEE. The CDR3 loop spans 16 amino acids. The CDR3 here is CASSLSTGGRGEKLFF. Written as DNA, the CDR3 is TGTGCCAGCAGCCTCTCGACAGGGGGCAGGGGTGAAAAACTGTTTTTT.

The V gene is TRBV5-6, the J gene TRBJ2-5; the D gene is possibly TRBD2 (8 bases). This CDR3 is built from 16 residues. Between the trimmed V and J ends, which lost 4 bases and 1 base, there was a span of 17 bases. Germline CDR1 and CDR2: SGHDT and YYEEEE. The CDR3 is CASSRAGDSPQETQYF. DNA for the CDR3: TGTGCCAGCAGCAGAGCGGGGGACAGTCCCCAAGAGACCCAGTACTTC.

This sequence joins TRBV14 and TRBJ2-2; possibly TRBD1 or TRBD2 for D (5 bases each). CDR3 length: 15 residues. Germline V gene sequence: CDR1 SGHDN, CDR2 FVKESK. Deletions cut 8 bases from V and 5 bases from J, with 18 bases between. The CDR3 coding sequence is TGTGCCAGCTCTCCACTGGACACGGGAACCGGGGAGCTGTTTTTT. Its protein product is CASSPLDTGTGELFF.

J is TRBJ2-2 and V is TRBV9, with 13 bases lining up with TRBD2. Unmatched junction bases numbered 13, after V lost 4 bases and J lost 7 bases. Germline loops: CDR1 SGDLS, CDR2 YYNGEE. The CDR3 consists of 18 residues. The CDR3, as DNA: TGTGCCAGCAGCCCACGTAGTGGACTAGCGGGAGCGGGCGGGGAGCTGTTTTTT. Translating gives CASSPRSGLAGAGGELFF.

This clone has a single count. The genes are TRBV6-1 and TRBJ1-2, with D possibly matching TRBD1 (5 bases). The CDR3 runs 15 residues. V lost 2 bases and J 8 bases, leaving 18 bases between the germline ends. Germline CDR1 MNHNS, CDR2 SASEGT. The CDR3 DNA follows: TGTGCCAGCAGTGAATACTTCGGGGGGGTTGGCGGCTACACCTTC. This sequence encodes CASSEYFGGVGGYTF.

The chain couples TRBV15 to TRBJ1-2; 10 nucleotides align to TRBD1. The V segment lost 3 bases and the J segment 6 bases; nucleotides outside the gene matches: 7. There are 15 residues in the CDR3. CDR1 and CDR2 from the germline V gene are LNHNV and YYDKDF (reference sequence). In nucleotides, the CDR3 is TGTGCCACCAGCAGGGCGGGACAGGGGAAGAATGGCTACACCTTC. Residues: CATSRAGQGKNGYTF.

V gene TRBV6-5 combines with J gene TRBJ2-1, with TRBD2 matching over 12 bases. The CDR3 is made up of 15 amino acids. Germline V gives CDR1 MNHEY, CDR2 SVGAGI. Trimming took 2 bases from V and 6 from J; bases not matched to a gene: 2. This CDR3 reads CASSYLAGGPNEQFF. CDR3 in DNA: TGTGCCAGCAGTTACCTAGCGGGAGGGCCCAATGAGCAGTTCTTC.

The chain combines TRBV27 with TRBJ2-7; D gene unclear. Looked up from germline, CDR1 is MNHEY and CDR2 is SMNVEV (reference sequence). Between the trimmed V and J ends, which lost 2 bases and 3 bases, there was a span of 14 bases. This CDR3 is built from 15 residues. The DNA for the CDR3 is TGTGCCAGCAGTTTAAAGGGCCAAGGTCGCTACGAGCAGTACTTC. This gives the protein CASSLKGQGRYEQYF.